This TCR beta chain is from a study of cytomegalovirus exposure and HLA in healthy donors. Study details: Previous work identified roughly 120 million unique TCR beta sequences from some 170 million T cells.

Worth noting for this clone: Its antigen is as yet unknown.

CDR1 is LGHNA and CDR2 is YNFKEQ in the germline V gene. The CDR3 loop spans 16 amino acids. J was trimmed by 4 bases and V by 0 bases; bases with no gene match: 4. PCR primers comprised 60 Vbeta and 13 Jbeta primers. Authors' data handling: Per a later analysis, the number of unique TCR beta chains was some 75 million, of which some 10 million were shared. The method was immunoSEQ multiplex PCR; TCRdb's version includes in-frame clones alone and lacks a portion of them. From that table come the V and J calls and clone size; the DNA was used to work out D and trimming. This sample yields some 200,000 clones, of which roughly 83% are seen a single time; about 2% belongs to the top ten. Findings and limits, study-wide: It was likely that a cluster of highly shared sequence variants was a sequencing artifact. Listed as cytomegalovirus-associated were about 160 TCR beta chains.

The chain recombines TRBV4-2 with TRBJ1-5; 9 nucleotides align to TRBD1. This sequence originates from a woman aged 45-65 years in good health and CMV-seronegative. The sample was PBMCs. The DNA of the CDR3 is TGTGCCAGCAGCCAAGACCGGACAGGGGAAAATCAGCCCCAGCATTTT. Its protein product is CASSQDRTGENQPQHF.